The clone carrying this T cell receptor beta chain was found a few times. Antigen specificity is unknown. The CDR3 is 15 amino acids. Trimming at V came to 5 bases and at J to 1 base, leaving 3 bases not matched to a gene. Germline-derived CDR1 and CDR2 are SNHLY and FYNNEI. CD4+ cells of the naive, central memory, regulatory and stem cell-like memory types were sorted via CD45RO/CCR7/CD25/CD127/CD95/CD27. Every isolated RNA sample was fully reverse transcribed, so sequencing captured expressed TCRB transcripts. Generated by immunoSEQ multiplex PCR, the TCRdb table keeps only in-frame clones and is missing some. The sample yields about 340,000 clones, around 8.5% seen once. The data were taken from a study of beta chain features in type 1 diabetes. Overall study context: Regarding age, gender and cell yields, patients proved similar to healthy donors.

Study-wide results and caveats: Significant though moderate, a shortening of TCRB CDR3s appeared in all four CD4+ subsets of Type 1 diabetes patients.

The sequenced sample consisted of central memory CD4+ T cells from blood. This rearrangement joins TRBV2 to TRBJ2-5, with TRBD2 identical over 11 bases. The clonotype comes from a man aged 30-40 years with type 1 diabetes. The CDR3 is CASSRLAGTQETQYF. In DNA form, the CDR3 reads TGTGCCAGCAGTCGACTAGCGGGGACCCAAGAGACCCAGTACTTC.